The 32 T cell receptor beta chains below all came from one sample that was sequenced in a study of Ad26.COV2.S vaccination and SARS-CoV-2 variants. Stated treatment: roughly 19 received Ad26.COV2.S at low or high dose, single or two shots; 5 received placebo; per-sample allocation not given. Sampling took place 63 days after the first vaccine or placebo injection. Repertoires were generated with immunoSEQ multiplex PCR, while TCRdb's copy carries only in-frame clones and drops some. The sample has 300,000 to 350,000 clones, roughly nine tenths seen once. The sample in question was peripheral blood, obtained in a trial of Ad26.COV2.S vaccine versus placebo. These receptors all stem from a person between 18 and 59 years old who received the Ad26.COV2.S COVID-19 vaccine or a placebo.

This sequence joins TRBV15 and TRBJ2-2, with D perhaps TRBD1 (6 bases). The V gene lost 11 bases and the J gene lost 1 base, with 11 bases spanning the gap. The CDR3 consists of 13 residues. The germline V gene encodes CDR1 LNHNV and CDR2 YYDKDF (reference sequence). CDR3 DNA sequence: TGTGCCGTGCAGGGACAGAACACCGGGGAGCTGTTTTTT. Its translation is CAVQGQNTGELFF.

The chain employs TRBV6-5 and TRBJ1-5; D unclear. The CDR3 extends over 15 amino acids. Germline CDR1 reads MNHEY; CDR2 reads SVGAGI. V was trimmed by 4 bases and J by 0 bases, leaving 10 bases between them. The CDR3 sequence is CASSSGDYSNQPQHF. The CDR3 DNA reads TGTGCCAGCAGTTCAGGAGACTATAGCAATCAGCCCCAGCATTTT.

The rearrangement joins TRBV9 to TRBJ1-2, with a possible D match to TRBD1 (5 bases). Trimming stripped 1 base from V and 8 bases from J, with 15 bases between. Looked up from germline, CDR1 is SGDLS and CDR2 is YYNGEE. This CDR3 spans 14 amino acids. The CDR3 loop reads CASSVRGTLSGYTF. The DNA of the CDR3 is TGTGCCAGCAGCGTAAGGGGCACCCTCTCCGGCTACACCTTC.

The chain recombines TRBV5-4 with TRBJ1-2; D is unclear. The CDR3 runs 14 residues. Trimming stripped 1 base from V and 8 bases from J, with 15 bases between. Germline lookup yields CDR1 SGHNT and CDR2 YYREEE (reference sequence). This CDR3 reads CASSLRAVWEGYTF. CDR3 nucleotide sequence: TGTGCCAGCAGCTTGAGGGCGGTTTGGGAAGGCTACACCTTC.

This chain links TRBV11-2 with TRBJ2-1, with D tentatively TRBD2 (6 bases). The CDR3 contains 16 residues. V lost 1 base to trimming and J lost 5 bases, with 15 bases between them. Germline lookup yields CDR1 SGHAT and CDR2 FQNNGV. The CDR3, as DNA: TGTGCCAGCAGCTTAGTGGAGGGGTCACCCCACAATGAGCAGTTCTTC. As protein: CASSLVEGSPHNEQFF.

This clone was seen more than once but under ten times. The rearrangement joins TRBV6-5 to TRBJ1-1; TRBD1 might be the D (5 bases). CDR1 and CDR2 from the germline V gene are MNHEY and SVGAGI. The germline V and J ends were trimmed by 6 bases and 3 bases, with 14 bases remaining between them. This CDR3 is 14 amino acids long. The CDR3 DNA reads TGTGCCAGCAGGGCTTACGGAGGGGACACTGAAGCTTTCTTT. Protein sequence: CASRAYGGDTEAFF.

This clone came up many times. This chain uses TRBV11-3 with TRBJ2-7; a possible D gene is TRBD1 (6 bases). CDR1 is SGHNT, CDR2 YENEEA, per germline. The CDR3 is 15 amino acids. V was pared by 1 base and J by 5 bases, with 15 bases between. The CDR3 region has the DNA TGTGCCAGCAGCTTAGGATCAGGGGCTAAACACGAGCAGTACTTC. Translated: CASSLGSGAKHEQYF.

The V and J genes are TRBV5-1 and TRBJ1-4; the D is unclear. The germline V and J ends were trimmed by 3 bases and 0 bases, with 6 bases remaining between them. CDR3 length: 14 residues. CDR1 and CDR2 (germline): SGHRS, YFSETQ. Here the CDR3 DNA reads TGCGCCAGCAGCTCAGATCCAACTAATGAAAAACTGTTTTTT. Translated: CASSSDPTNEKLFF.

The V gene is TRBV27, the J gene TRBJ2-2; D is perhaps TRBD2 (5 bases). Germline assignment: CDR1 MNHEY and CDR2 SMNVEV (reference sequence). V was clipped by 3 bases and J by 7 bases, with 21 bases between them. The CDR3 has 17 amino acids. DNA for the CDR3: TGTGCCAGCAGTTTTCAAGTGGTTGGACCCAGCGGCGGGGAGCTGTTTTTT. It translates to CASSFQVVGPSGGELFF.

V usage is TRBV3-1 (or the pseudogene TRBV3-2) and J usage is TRBJ2-5; 10 nucleotides line up with TRBD1. J was trimmed by 3 bases and V by 3 bases; bases with no gene match: 13. This CDR3 is built from 18 residues. The germline V gene has CDR1 LGHDT and CDR2 YNNKEL (reference sequence). CDR3 in amino acids: CASSHWTGGPRAKETQYF. DNA for the CDR3: TGTGCCAGCAGCCATTGGACAGGGGGACCTAGAGCAAAAGAGACCCAGTACTTC.

The J gene is TRBJ2-7, the V gene TRBV15; D call uncertain. The germline V gene has CDR1 LNHNV and CDR2 YYDKDF (reference sequence). This CDR3 contains 14 residues. With 0 bases removed from V and 7 bases from J, the gap between germline ends came to 13 bases. The DNA of the CDR3 is TGTGCCACCAGCAGAGAACGTGTGATGGGGGAGCAGTACTTC. Amino acid sequence: CATSRERVMGEQYF.

The table lists this clone with a few counts. This rearrangement joins TRBV5-1 to TRBJ2-3; D gene ambiguous. The V end lost 3 bases, the J end lost 2 bases, and 4 bases lay between the germline ends. The germline V gene encodes CDR1 SGHRS and CDR2 YFSETQ. The CDR3 runs 12 residues. CDR3 in DNA: TGCGCCAGCAGCTCTGACACAGATACGCAGTATTTT. Translated: CASSSDTDTQYF.

The chain couples TRBV11-2 to TRBJ2-1; 10 bases fit TRBD2. The CDR3 length is 15 residues. V dropped 5 bases and J dropped 7; count of bases not matched to a gene: 8. Germline V gene data show CDR1 as SGHAT and CDR2 as FQNNGV. The CDR3 region has the DNA TGTGCCAGCAGCCCGATAGCGGGGGGAAAGAATGAGCAGTTCTTC. Residues: CASSPIAGGKNEQFF. The whole variable domain, remainder taken from reference TRBV11-2 and TRBJ2-1, is EAGVAQSPRYKIIEKRQSVAFWCNPISGHATLYWYQQILGQGPKLLIQFQNNGVVDDSQLPKDRFSAERLKGVDSTLKIQPAKLEDSAVYLCASSPIAGGKNEQFFGPGTRLTVL.

This chain links TRBV5-4 with TRBJ2-1, with D unresolved. Trimming cost V 0 bases and J 10 bases, with 14 bases left between them. The CDR3 spans 14 residues. Germline CDR1 reads SGHNT; CDR2 reads YYREEE (reference sequence). CDR3 region: CASSLGGLLEEQFF. CDR3 bases: TGTGCCAGCAGCTTGGGTGGCCTTCTGGAGGAGCAGTTCTTC.

V and J are TRBV5-1 and TRBJ2-7; D uncertain. CDR1 is SGHRS, CDR2 YFSETQ, per germline. The V end lost 4 bases, the J end lost 1 base, and 6 bases lay between the germline ends. This CDR3 is built from 12 residues. In DNA, the CDR3 is TGCGCCAGCAGCAGGCAGTCCTACGAGCAGTACTTC. It translates to CASSRQSYEQYF.

V usage is TRBV2 and J usage is TRBJ1-5; 9 nucleotides match TRBD1. In germline, CDR1 is SNHLY, CDR2 FYNNEI. The V gene end was trimmed by 2 bases and the J gene end by 6 bases; junction bases not matched to a gene: 5. This CDR3 is built from 15 residues. The chain's CDR3 is CASSELTTGGQPQHF. The DNA for the CDR3 is TGTGCCAGCAGTGAATTGACGACAGGGGGTCAGCCCCAGCATTTT.

The CDR3 region has the DNA TGTGCCAGCAGCGTAGTGGCAGTTAACACCGGGGAGCTGTTTTTT. It codes for CASSVVAVNTGELFF. V usage is TRBV9 and J usage is TRBJ2-2; no reliable D call. Germline V gene sequence: CDR1 SGDLS, CDR2 YYNGEE. Between the trimmed V and J ends, which lost 0 bases and 2 bases, there was a span of 8 bases. This CDR3 spans 15 amino acids.

The genes are TRBV9 and TRBJ2-7; D unresolved. V lost 3 bases, J lost 3 bases, and 10 bases lay in between. The CDR3 has 13 amino acids. CDR1 is SGDLS and CDR2 is YYNGEE in the germline V gene. The CDR3 reads CASSDGIYYEQYF. In nucleotides, the CDR3 is TGTGCCAGCAGCGATGGTATCTACTACGAGCAGTACTTC.

V is TRBV5-6 and J is TRBJ2-3, with unresolved D. The germline V and J ends were trimmed by 5 bases and 0 bases, with 10 bases remaining between them. Germline V gene data show CDR1 as SGHDT and CDR2 as YYEEEE. The CDR3 length is 14 residues. Written as DNA, the CDR3 is TGTGCCAGCAGTATCGGCCCTAGCACAGATACGCAGTATTTT. It encodes CASSIGPSTDTQYF.

The chain employs TRBV4-1 and TRBJ1-6; D is unclear. This CDR3 comprises 15 residues. CDR1 and CDR2 (germline): MGHRA, YSYEKL. The V and J ends lost 0 bases and 8 bases respectively, with 11 bases between them. The CDR3 sequence: CASSQDGLGDSPLHF. The CDR3 DNA reads as TGCGCCAGCAGCCAAGACGGGCTTGGAGATTCACCCCTCCACTTT.

The V call is TRBV6-5, the J call TRBJ1-4; D remains unclear. In germline, CDR1 is MNHEY, CDR2 SVGAGI. The CDR3 contains 15 residues. Trimming left V 0 bases short and J 6 bases short, with 11 bases between. The CDR3 here is CASSYSNSQDEKLFF. CDR3 sequence (DNA): TGTGCCAGCAGTTACTCGAATTCCCAGGATGAAAAACTGTTTTTT.

This clone was counted a single time. This sequence joins TRBV6-6 and TRBJ1-2, with D unresolved. Trimming took 5 bases from V and 4 from J, leaving 8 bases between them. The CDR3 has 12 amino acids. CDR1 is MNHNY and CDR2 is SVGAGI in the germline V gene (reference sequence). CDR3 bases: TGTGCCAGCAGTACGGAGGGCTATGGCTACACCTTC. It translates to CASSTEGYGYTF.

The rearrangement joins TRBV6-5 to TRBJ1-1; D perhaps matches TRBD1 (6 bases). CDR1 is MNHEY and CDR2 is SVGAGI in the germline V gene. Trimming took off 4 bases at V and 5 bases at J, with 8 bases between the two ends. The CDR3 is 12 amino acids. The CDR3 reads CASSLGQTEAFF. In nucleotides, the CDR3 is TGTGCCAGCAGTTTAGGACAGACTGAAGCTTTCTTT.

The rearrangement joins TRBV28 to TRBJ2-7, with D unresolved. CDR1 is MDHEN, CDR2 SYDVKM, per germline. The germline V and J ends were trimmed by 6 bases and 6 bases, with 12 bases remaining between them. The CDR3 runs 12 residues. This CDR3 reads CASRTRTGEQYF. CDR3 bases: TGTGCCAGCAGAACCAGGACGGGCGAGCAGTACTTC.

This sequence joins TRBV21-1 and TRBJ1-2. TRBV21-1 is a recognized pseudogene. The CDR3 extends over 19 amino acids. The DNA for the CDR3 is TGTGCCAGCAGCATCCCAGGGGGGACCACCGGGCGGGGGAACTATGGCTACACCTTC. It specifies CASSIPGGTTGRGNYGYTF.

The CDR3 sequence: CASSLRKTEAFF. The CDR3, as DNA: TGTGCCAGCAGCCTGAGGAAAACTGAAGCTTTCTTT. The chain employs TRBV5-6 and TRBJ1-1; D unresolved. The CDR3 consists of 12 residues. V was shortened by 4 bases and J by 5 bases, with 9 bases between the two germline ends. Germline CDR1 and CDR2: SGHDT and YYEEEE.

The chain joins TRBV10-3 to TRBJ2-1; TRBD1 matches 8 bases. CDR1 is ENHRY and CDR2 is SYGVKD in the germline V gene. V lost 3 bases, J lost 0 bases, and 4 bases stayed unmatched. CDR3 length equals 16 residues. Here the CDR3 reads CAISDMGTGSYNEQFF. The CDR3 DNA is TGTGCCATCAGTGATATGGGGACAGGCTCCTACAATGAGCAGTTCTTC.

The rearrangement joins TRBV27 to TRBJ2-3; weak D call: TRBD2 (5 bases). Trimming shortened V by 0 bases and J by 5 bases, and 6 bases separated the two germline ends. The germline gives CDR1 MNHEY, CDR2 SMNVEV (reference sequence). The CDR3 covers 13 residues. The CDR3, as DNA: TGTGCCAGCAGTTTATCGAGGGTAGATACGCAGTATTTT. Residues: CASSLSRVDTQYF.

This chain joins TRBV30 and TRBJ2-7, with D unclear. CDR1 and CDR2 (germline): GTSNPN, SVGIG (reference sequence). This CDR3 has 13 residues. Trimming left V 7 bases short and J 1 base short, with 14 bases between. As DNA, the CDR3 is TGTGCCTCTAAGACGGCCCTGTCCTACGAGCAGTACTTC. Translating gives CASKTALSYEQYF. Based on the CDR3 plus reference TRBV30 and TRBJ2-7, the full variable domain is SQTIHQWPATLVQPVGSPLSLECTVEGTSNPNLYWYRQAAGRGLQLLFYSVGIGQISSEVPQNLSASRPQDRQFILSSKKLLLSDSGFYLCASKTALSYEQYFGPGTRLTVT.

The rearrangement joins TRBV4-3 to TRBJ2-7; D perhaps matches TRBD1 (5 bases). The CDR3 contains 15 residues. The germline CDR1 and CDR2 sequences are LGHNA and YSLEER. Deletions cut 1 base from V and 3 bases from J, with 13 bases between. As DNA, the CDR3 is TGCGCCAGCAGCCAAGCGCGGCAGGGCATCTACGAGCAGTACTTC. Translation gives CASSQARQGIYEQYF.

The V call is TRBV4-2, the J call TRBJ1-1; 8 bases fit TRBD1. Trimming took 0 bases from V and 4 from J; bases not matched to a gene: 7. In germline, CDR1 is LGHNA, CDR2 YNFKEQ. The CDR3 runs 16 residues. CDR3 sequence reads: CASSQDRWTGITEAFF. The DNA of the CDR3 is TGTGCCAGCAGCCAAGATCGGTGGACAGGGATCACTGAAGCTTTCTTT.

This clone was detected only a few times. Other DNA sequences in this specimen translate into the identical CDR3. This chain uses TRBV5-1 with TRBJ1-1; the D gene is possibly TRBD1 (6 bases). The CDR3 extends over 15 amino acids. V lost 3 bases to trimming and J lost 1 base, with 13 bases between them. Per the germline V gene, CDR1 is SGHRS and CDR2 is YFSETQ. The CDR3 protein is CASSSTGTQNTEAFF. CDR3 coding DNA: TGCGCCAGCAGCTCTACCGGGACACAGAACACTGAAGCTTTCTTT.